The clone carrying this T cell receptor beta chain was observed many times. The ends were cut back, 0 bases at V and 5 bases at J, with 6 bases in the middle. CDR1 and CDR2 from the germline V gene are SGDLS and YYNGEE. The CDR3 is made up of 13 amino acids. This entry is derived from a study of CD8+CD57+ T cells in acquired aplastic anemia. Template material for TCR beta VDJ and CDR3 profiling consisted of genomic DNA. TCRdb processed the reads anew with MiXCR; each CDR3 protein has one entry. The data show around 170,000 distinct CDR3 sequences, 55% to 75% seen once. The chain carries TRBV9 and TRBJ2-1, with a possible D match to TRBD2 (6 bases). The sequence was collected from a human donor in good health. The sequenced sample was sorted CD4+, CD8+, or CD8+CD57+ T cells (not recorded which) from PBMCs. In DNA, the CDR3 is TGTGCCAGCAGCGTAGGGGGGGACAATGAGCAGTTCTTC. As protein: CASSVGGDNEQFF.